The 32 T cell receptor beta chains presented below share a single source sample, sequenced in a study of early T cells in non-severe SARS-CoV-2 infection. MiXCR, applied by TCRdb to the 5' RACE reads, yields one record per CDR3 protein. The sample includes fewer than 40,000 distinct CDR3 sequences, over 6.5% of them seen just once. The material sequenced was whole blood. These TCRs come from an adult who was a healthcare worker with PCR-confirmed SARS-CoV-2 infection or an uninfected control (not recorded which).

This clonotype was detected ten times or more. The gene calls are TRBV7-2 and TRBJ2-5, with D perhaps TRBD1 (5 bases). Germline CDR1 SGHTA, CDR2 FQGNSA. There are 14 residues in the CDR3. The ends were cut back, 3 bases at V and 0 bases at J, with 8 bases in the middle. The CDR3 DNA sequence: TGTGCCAGCAGCTTCCAGGGTAACCAAGAGACCCAGTACTTC. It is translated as CASSFQGNQETQYF.

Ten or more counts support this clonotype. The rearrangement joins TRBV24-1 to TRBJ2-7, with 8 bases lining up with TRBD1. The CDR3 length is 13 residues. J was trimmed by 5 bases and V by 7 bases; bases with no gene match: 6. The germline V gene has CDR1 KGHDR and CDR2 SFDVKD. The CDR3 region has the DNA TGTGCCACCAGCATCGGGACAGGCGACGAGCAGTACTTC. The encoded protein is CATSIGTGDEQYF.

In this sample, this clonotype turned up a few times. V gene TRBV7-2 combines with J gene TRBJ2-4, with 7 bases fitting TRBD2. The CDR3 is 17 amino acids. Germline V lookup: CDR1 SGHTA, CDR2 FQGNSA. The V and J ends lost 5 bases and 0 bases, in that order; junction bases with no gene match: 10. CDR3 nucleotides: TGTGCCAGCAGCCCCGGACTGGGGAGGGGAGCCAAAAACATTCAGTACTTC. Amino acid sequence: CASSPGLGRGAKNIQYF.

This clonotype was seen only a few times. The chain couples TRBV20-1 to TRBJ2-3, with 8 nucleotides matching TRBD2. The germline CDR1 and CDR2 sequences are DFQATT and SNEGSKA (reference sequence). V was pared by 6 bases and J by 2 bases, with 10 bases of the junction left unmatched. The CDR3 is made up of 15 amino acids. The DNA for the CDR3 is TGCAGTGCCCCACGGGAGGGAGGGACCACAGATACGCAGTATTTT. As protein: CSAPREGGTTDTQYF.

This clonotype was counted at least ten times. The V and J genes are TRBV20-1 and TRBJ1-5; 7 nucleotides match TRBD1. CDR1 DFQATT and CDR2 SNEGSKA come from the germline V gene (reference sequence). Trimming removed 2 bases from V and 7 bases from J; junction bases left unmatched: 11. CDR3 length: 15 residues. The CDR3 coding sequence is TGCAGTGCTAGACCTGAAAGGGGGCAGGGACAGCCCCAGCATTTT. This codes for CSARPERGQGQPQHF.

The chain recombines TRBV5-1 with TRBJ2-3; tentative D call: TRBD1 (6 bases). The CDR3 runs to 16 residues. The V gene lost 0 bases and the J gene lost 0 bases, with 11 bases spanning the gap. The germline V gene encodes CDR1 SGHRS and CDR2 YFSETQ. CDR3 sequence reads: CASSLAQGLSTDTQYF. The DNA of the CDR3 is TGCGCCAGCAGCTTGGCCCAGGGGCTCAGCACAGATACGCAGTATTTT.

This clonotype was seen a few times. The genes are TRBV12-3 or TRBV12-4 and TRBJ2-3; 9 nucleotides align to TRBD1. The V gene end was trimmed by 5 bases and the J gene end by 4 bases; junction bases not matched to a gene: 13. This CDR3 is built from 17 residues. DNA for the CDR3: TGTGCCAGCAGTCCGTACCGAGGACAGGGGAGTGCAGATACGCAGTATTTT. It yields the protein CASSPYRGQGSADTQYF.

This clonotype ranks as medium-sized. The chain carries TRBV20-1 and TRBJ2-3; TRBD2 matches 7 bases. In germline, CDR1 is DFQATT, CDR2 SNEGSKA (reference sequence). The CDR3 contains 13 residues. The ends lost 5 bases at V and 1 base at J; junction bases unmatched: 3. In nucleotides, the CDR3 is TGCAGTGCTGAACGGGGGGGCACAGATACGCAGTATTTT. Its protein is CSAERGGTDTQYF.

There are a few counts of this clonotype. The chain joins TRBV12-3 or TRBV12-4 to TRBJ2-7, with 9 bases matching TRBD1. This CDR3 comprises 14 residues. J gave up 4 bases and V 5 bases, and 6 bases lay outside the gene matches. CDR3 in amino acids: CASSPLGQGYEQYF. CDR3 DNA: TGTGCCAGCAGTCCCCTAGGACAGGGGTACGAGCAGTACTTC.

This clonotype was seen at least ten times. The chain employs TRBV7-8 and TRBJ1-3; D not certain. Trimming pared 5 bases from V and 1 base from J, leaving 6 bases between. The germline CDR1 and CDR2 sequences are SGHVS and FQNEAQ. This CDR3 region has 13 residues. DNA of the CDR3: TGTGCCAGCAGCATGCCTTCTGGAAACACCATATATTTT. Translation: CASSMPSGNTIYF.

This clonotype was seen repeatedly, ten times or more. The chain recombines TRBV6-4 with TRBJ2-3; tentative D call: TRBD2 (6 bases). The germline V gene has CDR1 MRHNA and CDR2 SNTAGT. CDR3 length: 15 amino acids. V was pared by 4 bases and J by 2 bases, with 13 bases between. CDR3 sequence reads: CASSADPGDTDTQYF. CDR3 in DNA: TGTGCCAGCAGTGCGGACCCGGGAGACACAGATACGCAGTATTTT.

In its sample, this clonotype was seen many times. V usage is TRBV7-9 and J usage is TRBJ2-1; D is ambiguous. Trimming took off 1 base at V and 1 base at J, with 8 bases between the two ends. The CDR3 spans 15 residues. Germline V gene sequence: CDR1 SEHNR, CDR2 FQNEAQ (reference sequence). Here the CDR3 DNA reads TGTGCCAGCAGCTTAGGTCTTGTATCCTACAATGAGCAGTTCTTC. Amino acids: CASSLGLVSYNEQFF.

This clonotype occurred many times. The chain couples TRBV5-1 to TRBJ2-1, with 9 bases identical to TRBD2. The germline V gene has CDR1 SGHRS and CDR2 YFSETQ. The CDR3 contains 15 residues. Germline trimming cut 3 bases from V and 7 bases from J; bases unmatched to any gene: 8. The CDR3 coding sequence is TGCGCCAGCAGCTCCGGACTAGCGCTTGGGAATGAGCAGTTCTTC. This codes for CASSSGLALGNEQFF. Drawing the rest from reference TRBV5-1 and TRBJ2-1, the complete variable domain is KAGVTQTPRYLIKTRGQQVTLSCSPISGHRSVSWYQQTPGQGLQFLFEYFSETQRNKGNFPGRFSGRQFSNSRSEMNVSTLELGDSALYLCASSSGLALGNEQFFGPGTRLTVL.

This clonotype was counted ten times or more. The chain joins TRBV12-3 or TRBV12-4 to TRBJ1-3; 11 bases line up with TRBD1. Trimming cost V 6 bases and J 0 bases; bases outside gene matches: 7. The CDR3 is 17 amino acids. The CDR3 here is CASRPGQGVLSGNTIYF. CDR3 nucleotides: TGTGCCAGCAGGCCGGGACAGGGGGTTCTCTCTGGAAACACCATATATTTT.

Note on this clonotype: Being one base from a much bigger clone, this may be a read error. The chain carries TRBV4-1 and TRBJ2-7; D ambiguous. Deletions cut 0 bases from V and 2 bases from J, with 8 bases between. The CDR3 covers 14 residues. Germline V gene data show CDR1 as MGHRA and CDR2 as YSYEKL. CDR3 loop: CASSQDDYTYEQYF. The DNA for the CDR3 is TGCGCCAGCAGCCAAGATGATTACACCTACGAGCAGTACTTC.

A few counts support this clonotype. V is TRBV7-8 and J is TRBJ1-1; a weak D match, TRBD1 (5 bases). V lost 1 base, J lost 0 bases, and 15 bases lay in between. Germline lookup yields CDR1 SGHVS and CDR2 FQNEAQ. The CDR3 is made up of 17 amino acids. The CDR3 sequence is CASSLEAGWTMNTEAFF. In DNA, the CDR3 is TGTGCCAGCAGCTTAGAGGCAGGGTGGACCATGAACACTGAAGCTTTCTTT.

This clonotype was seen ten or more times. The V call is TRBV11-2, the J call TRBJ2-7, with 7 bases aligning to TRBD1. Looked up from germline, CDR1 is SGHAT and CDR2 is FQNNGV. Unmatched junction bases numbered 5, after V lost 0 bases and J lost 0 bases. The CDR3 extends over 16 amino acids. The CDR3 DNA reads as TGTGCCAGCAGCTTAGATCCGACAGGGAACTCCTACGAGCAGTACTTC. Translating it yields CASSLDPTGNSYEQYF. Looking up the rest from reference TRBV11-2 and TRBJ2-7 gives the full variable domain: EAGVAQSPRYKIIEKRQSVAFWCNPISGHATLYWYQQILGQGPKLLIQFQNNGVVDDSQLPKDRFSAERLKGVDSTLKIQPAKLEDSAVYLCASSLDPTGNSYEQYFGPGTRLTVT.

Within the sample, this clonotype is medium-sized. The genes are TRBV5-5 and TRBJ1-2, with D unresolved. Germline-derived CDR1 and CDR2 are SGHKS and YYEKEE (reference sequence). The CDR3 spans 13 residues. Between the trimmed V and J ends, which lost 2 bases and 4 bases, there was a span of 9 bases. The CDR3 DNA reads TGTGCCAGCAGCTTCGACGGCCCCTATGGCTACACCTTC. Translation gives CASSFDGPYGYTF.

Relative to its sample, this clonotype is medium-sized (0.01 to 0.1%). Here the CDR3 reads CASSLDGTYEQYF. The CDR3 DNA follows: TGTGCCAGCAGCTTGGACGGCACCTACGAGCAGTACTTC. This rearrangement joins TRBV5-6 to TRBJ2-7; D uncertain. V was cut by 0 bases and J by 2 bases, with 6 bases left in between. The CDR3 is 13 amino acids. Germline CDR1 is SGHDT and CDR2 is YYEEEE. The full variable domain, its missing parts supplied by reference TRBV5-6 and TRBJ2-7, is DAGVTQSPTHLIKTRGQQVTLRCSPKSGHDTVSWYQQALGQGPQFIFQYYEEEERQRGNFPDRFSGHQFPNYSSELNVNALLLGDSALYLCASSLDGTYEQYFGPGTRLTVT.

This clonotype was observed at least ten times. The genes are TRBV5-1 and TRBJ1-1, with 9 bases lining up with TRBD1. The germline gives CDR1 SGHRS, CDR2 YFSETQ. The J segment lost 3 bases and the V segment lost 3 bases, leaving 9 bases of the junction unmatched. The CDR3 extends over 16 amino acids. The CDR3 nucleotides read TGCGCCAGCAGCTCCGGACAGGGGACCTCGTACACTGAAGCTTTCTTT. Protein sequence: CASSSGQGTSYTEAFF.

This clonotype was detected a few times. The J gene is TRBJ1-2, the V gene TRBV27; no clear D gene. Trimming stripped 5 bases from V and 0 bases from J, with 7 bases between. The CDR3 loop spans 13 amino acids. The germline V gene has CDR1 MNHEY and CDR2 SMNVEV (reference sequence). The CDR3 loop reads CASSRSPNYGYTF. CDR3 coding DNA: TGTGCCAGCAGTCGAAGTCCTAACTATGGCTACACCTTC.

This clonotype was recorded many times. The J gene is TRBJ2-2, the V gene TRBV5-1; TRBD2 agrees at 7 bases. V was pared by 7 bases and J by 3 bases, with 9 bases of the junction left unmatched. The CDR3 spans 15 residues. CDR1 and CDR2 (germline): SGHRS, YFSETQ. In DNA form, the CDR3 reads TGCGCCAGCCGGGCGGGAGTAGAGGACACCGGGGAGCTGTTTTTT. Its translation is CASRAGVEDTGELFF.

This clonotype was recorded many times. The CDR3 DNA follows: TGTGCCAGCAGCCCTAGGGTTGCTACCTACAATGAGCAGTTCTTC. Translated: CASSPRVATYNEQFF. The rearrangement uses TRBV11-2 and TRBJ2-1; D call uncertain. Germline V gives CDR1 SGHAT, CDR2 FQNNGV. The CDR3 length is 15 residues. Trimming removed 5 bases from V and 2 bases from J, with 13 bases in between.

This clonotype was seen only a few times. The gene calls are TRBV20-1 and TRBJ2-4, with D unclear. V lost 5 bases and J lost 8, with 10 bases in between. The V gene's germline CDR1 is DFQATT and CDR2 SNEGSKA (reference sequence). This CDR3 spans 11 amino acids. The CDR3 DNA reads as TGCAGTGCTCCCGGCTGGGACATTCAGTACTTC. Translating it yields CSAPGWDIQYF.

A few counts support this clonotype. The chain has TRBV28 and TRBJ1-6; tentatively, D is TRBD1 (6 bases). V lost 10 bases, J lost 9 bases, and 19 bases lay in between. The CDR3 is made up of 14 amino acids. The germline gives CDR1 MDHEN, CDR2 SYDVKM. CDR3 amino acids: CATNSDSWTSPLHF. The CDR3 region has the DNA TGTGCCACCAATTCGGACAGTTGGACTTCACCCCTCCACTTT.

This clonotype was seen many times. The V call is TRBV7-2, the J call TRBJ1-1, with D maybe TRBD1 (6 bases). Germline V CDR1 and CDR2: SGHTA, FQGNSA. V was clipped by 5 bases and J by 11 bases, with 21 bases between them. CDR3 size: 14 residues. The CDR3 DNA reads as TGTGCCAGCAGCCACCCCCGGACAGCCAGTAGGGCTTTCTTT. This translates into CASSHPRTASRAFF. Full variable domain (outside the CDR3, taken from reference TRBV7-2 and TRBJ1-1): GAGVSQSPSNKVTEKGKDVELRCDPISGHTALYWYRQSLGQGLEFLIYFQGNSAPDKSGLPSDRFSAERTGGSVSTLTIQRTQQEDSAVYLCASSHPRTASRAFFGQGTRLTVV.

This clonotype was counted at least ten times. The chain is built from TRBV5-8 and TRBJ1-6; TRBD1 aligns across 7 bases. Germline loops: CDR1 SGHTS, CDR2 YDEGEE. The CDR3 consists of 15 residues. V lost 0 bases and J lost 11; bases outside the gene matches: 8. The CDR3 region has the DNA TGTGCCAGCAGCTTGGTGGGACAGCCTCACGCACCCCTCCACTTT. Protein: CASSLVGQPHAPLHF. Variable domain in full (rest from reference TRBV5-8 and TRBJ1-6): EAGVTQSPTHLIKTRGQQATLRCSPISGHTSVYWYQQALGLGLQFLLWYDEGEERNRGNFPPRFSGRQFPNYSSELNVNALELEDSALYLCASSLVGQPHAPLHFGNGTRLTVT.

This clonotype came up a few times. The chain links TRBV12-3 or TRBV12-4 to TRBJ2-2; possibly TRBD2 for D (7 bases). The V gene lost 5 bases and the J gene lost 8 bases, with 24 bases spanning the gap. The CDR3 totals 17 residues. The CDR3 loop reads CASSRPDLSGGTGELFF. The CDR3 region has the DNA TGTGCCAGCAGTCGCCCCGACCTTTCGGGGGGCACTGGGGAGCTGTTTTTT.

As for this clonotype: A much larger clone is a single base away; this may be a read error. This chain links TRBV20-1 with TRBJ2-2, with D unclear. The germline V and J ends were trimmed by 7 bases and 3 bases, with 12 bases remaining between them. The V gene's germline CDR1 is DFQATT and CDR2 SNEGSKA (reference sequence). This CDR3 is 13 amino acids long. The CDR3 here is CSVIGSDTGELFF. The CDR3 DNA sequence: TGCAGTGTTATAGGGTCGGACACCGGGGAGCTGTTTTTT.

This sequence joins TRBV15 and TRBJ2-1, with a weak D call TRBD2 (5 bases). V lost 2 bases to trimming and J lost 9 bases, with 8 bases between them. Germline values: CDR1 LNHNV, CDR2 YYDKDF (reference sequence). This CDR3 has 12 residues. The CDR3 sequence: CATSRLAGEQFF. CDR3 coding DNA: TGTGCCACCAGCAGACTGGCGGGTGAGCAGTTCTTC.

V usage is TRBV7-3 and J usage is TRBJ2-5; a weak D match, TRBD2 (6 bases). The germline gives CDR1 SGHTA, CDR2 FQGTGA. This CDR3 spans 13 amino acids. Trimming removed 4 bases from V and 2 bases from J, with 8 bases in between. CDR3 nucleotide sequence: TGTGCCAGCAGCTGGGACTTTCAAGAGACCCAGTACTTC. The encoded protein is CASSWDFQETQYF.

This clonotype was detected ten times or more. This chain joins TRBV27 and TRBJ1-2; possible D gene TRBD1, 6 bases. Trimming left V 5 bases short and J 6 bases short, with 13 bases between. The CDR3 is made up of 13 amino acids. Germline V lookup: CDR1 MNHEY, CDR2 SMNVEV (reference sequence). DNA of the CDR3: TGTGCCAGCAGTCCGGACAGAACCCATGGCTACACCTTC. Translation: CASSPDRTHGYTF.